Listed below are T cell receptor beta chains from one sample, sequenced in a study of breast tumors, draining lymph nodes, adjacent tissues. In TCRdb, the multiplex PCR reads were re-called with MiXCR into one record per CDR3 protein. The table includes more than 50,000 distinct CDR3 sequences, roughly 50% detected once. Sequences were obtained from breast tumor tissue. The receptors come from a female donor with breast cancer. Some clones in this sample may be carry-over from other donors' samples. Both conserved end residues are part of each CDR3. A D gene is named only where the DNA matches it firmly. Size is stated for part of the rows, as once, few or many counts, or as a class when the clone is expanded.

J: TRBJ2-1
size: .
length: 15
V: TRBV7-2
D: TRBD2
DNA: TGTGCCGGCAGCTTGGGACTAGCGGGAGTGAATGAGCAGTTCTTC
CDR3: CAGSLGLAGVNEQFF

J: TRBJ2-5
size: many
length: 13
V: TRBV4-1
D: .
DNA: TGCGCCAGCAGCCCTACAGGGCAAGAGACCCAGTACTTC
CDR3: CASSPTGQETQYF

J: TRBJ2-3
size: .
length: 14
V: TRBV20-1
D: .
DNA: TGCAGTGCTAGAGAAACAGGGCTGGTTAATGAGCAGTATTTT
CDR3: CSARETGLVNEQYF

J: TRBJ2-7
size: .
length: 19
V: TRBV28
D: .
DNA: TGTGCCAGCAGTACTGGGACACCCCTTGGGGGGGCCCTCGTTTGGGAGCAGTGCTTC
CDR3: CASSTGTPLGGALVWEQCF

J: TRBJ1-2
size: many
length: 16
V: TRBV4-1
D: .
DNA: TGCGCCAGCAGCCAAGATCGAGGGGAAGGAAACTATGGCTACACCTTC
CDR3: CASSQDRGEGNYGYTF

J: TRBJ2-3
size: .
length: 18
V: TRBV7-9
D: TRBD2
DNA: TGTGCCAGCAGTGCGGGGCTAGCGGGAGGGCCTGGCCCAGATACGCAGTATTTT
CDR3: CASSAGLAGGPGPDTQYF

J: TRBJ1-5
size: .
length: 15
V: TRBV20-1
D: TRBD1
DNA: TGCAGTGCTAGAGGAGACACAGGGGTAAATCAGCCCCAGCATTTT
CDR3: CSARGDTGVNQPQHF

J: TRBJ1-4
size: many
length: 12
V: TRBV3-1
D: .
DNA: TGTGCCAGCAGCCAAGATCGAGAAAAACTGTTTTTT
CDR3: CASSQDREKLFF

J: TRBJ1-6
size: many
length: 16
V: TRBV28
D: .
DNA: TGTGCCAGCAGTTTATTTAGCGGTATCTATAATTCACCCCTCCACTTT
CDR3: CASSLFSGIYNSPLHF

J: TRBJ1-5
size: .
length: 14
V: TRBV6-2/TRBV6-3
D: .
DNA: TGTGCCAGCAGTGCCGGATGGGGTGGAGAGCCCCAGCATTTT
CDR3: CASSAGWGGEPQHF

J: TRBJ1-4
size: many
length: 14
V: TRBV28
D: .
DNA: TGTGCCAGCAGTTCCGGGGTTTTCAATGAAAAACTGTTTTTT
CDR3: CASSSGVFNEKLFF

J: TRBJ1-4
size: many
length: 16
V: TRBV7-2
D: TRBD1
DNA: TGTGCCAGCAGCCAACGCAACAGGGGGCGAGATGAAAAACTGTTTTTT
CDR3: CASSQRNRGRDEKLFF